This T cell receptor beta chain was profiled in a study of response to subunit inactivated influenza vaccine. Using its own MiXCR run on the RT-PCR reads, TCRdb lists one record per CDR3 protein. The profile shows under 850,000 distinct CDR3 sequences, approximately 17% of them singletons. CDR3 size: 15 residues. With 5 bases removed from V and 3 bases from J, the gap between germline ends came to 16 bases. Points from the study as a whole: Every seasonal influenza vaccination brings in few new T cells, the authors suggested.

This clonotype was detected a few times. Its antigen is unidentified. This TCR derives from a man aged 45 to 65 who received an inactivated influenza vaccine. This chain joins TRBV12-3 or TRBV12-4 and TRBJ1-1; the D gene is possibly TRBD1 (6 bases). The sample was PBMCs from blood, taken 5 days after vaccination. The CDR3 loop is CASSGTGPVDTEAFF. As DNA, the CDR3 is TGTGCCAGCAGTGGAACAGGGCCGGTAGACACTGAAGCTTTCTTT.